This T cell receptor (beta chain) appears in the sequencing data of a study of cytomegalovirus exposure and HLA in healthy donors. The study, taken as a whole, reports: Reports showed the classifier diagnosing cytomegalovirus status with high specificity and sensitivity. Listed as cytomegalovirus-associated were roughly 180 TCR beta chains.

Assay: immunoSEQ multiplex PCR; the TCRdb copy retains only in-frame clones and omits some. This sample has 150,000 or so clones, with roughly 89% found just once. This clone turned up a few times. The antigen remains undetermined. The CDR3 runs to 15 residues. V shed 2 bases and J shed 2 bases, with 9 bases lying between them. Germline CDR1 MRHNA, CDR2 SNTAGT. V usage is TRBV6-4 and J usage is TRBJ2-2, with D perhaps matching TRBD1 (6 bases). This sequence originates from a young woman in good health and CMV-seropositive. Sequenced material: PBMCs. The CDR3 region has the DNA TGTGCCAGCAGTGACGCAGGGGCAAACACCGGGGAGCTGTTTTTT. It encodes CASSDAGANTGELFF.